Each of the 2 T cell receptor beta chains below was sequenced from the same sample in a study of blood T cell repertoires in COVID-19. The method was immunoSEQ multiplex PCR; TCRdb's version includes in-frame clones alone and lacks a portion of them. The table shows around 230,000 clones, with over 75% occurring only once. The sample consisted of peripheral blood. Receptor source: a man aged 50 or older with COVID-19, enrolled during active disease.

The CDR3 DNA follows: TGCAGTGCTAGTAAAGACAGAAACAATCAGCCCCAGCATTTT. Its translation: CSASKDRNNQPQHF. The rearrangement joins TRBV20-1 to TRBJ1-5; maybe TRBD1 (5 bases). The CDR3 runs 14 residues. Germline lookup yields CDR1 DFQATT and CDR2 SNEGSKA (reference sequence). Trimming cost V 3 bases and J 3 bases, with 12 bases left between them.

V and J are TRBV24-1 and TRBJ1-3; D call uncertain. The V gene lost 4 bases and the J gene lost 0 bases, with 9 bases spanning the gap. The V gene's germline CDR1 is KGHDR and CDR2 SFDVKD. The length of the CDR3 is 15 residues. Written as DNA, the CDR3 is TGTGCCACCAGTGACCCAACGAGCTCTGGAAACACCATATATTTT. Its translation: CATSDPTSSGNTIYF.